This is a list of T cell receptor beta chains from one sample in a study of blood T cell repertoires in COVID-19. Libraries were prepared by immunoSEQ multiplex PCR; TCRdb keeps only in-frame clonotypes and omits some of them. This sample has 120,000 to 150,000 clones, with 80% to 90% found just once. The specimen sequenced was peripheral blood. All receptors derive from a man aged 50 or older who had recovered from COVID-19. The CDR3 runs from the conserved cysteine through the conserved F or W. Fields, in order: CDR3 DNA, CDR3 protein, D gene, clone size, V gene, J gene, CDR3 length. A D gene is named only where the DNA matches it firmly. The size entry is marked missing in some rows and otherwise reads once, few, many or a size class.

CDR3nt: TGTGCCAGCAGGGAAGAGGCCTCGACAGCGTACGAGCAGTACTTC; CDR3aa: CASREEASTAYEQYF; d_gene: -; abundance: -; v_gene: TRBV6-1; j_gene: TRBJ2-7; len: 15
CDR3nt: TGTGCCAGCAGAGAGGGGCTTAGCGGGAGTTTAGAGACCCAGTACTTC; CDR3aa: CASREGLSGSLETQYF; d_gene: TRBD2; abundance: -; v_gene: TRBV2; j_gene: TRBJ2-5; len: 16
CDR3nt: TGTGCCAGCAGCCCAACTAGTAGTCCCTACAATGAGCAGTTCTTC; CDR3aa: CASSPTSSPYNEQFF; d_gene: -; abundance: -; v_gene: TRBV7-9; j_gene: TRBJ2-1; len: 15
CDR3nt: TGCAGCGTTGAAGGGACGCGGGGATTGGGCACTGAAGCTTTCTTT; CDR3aa: CSVEGTRGLGTEAFF; d_gene: -; abundance: -; v_gene: TRBV29-1; j_gene: TRBJ1-1; len: 15
CDR3nt: TGTGCCAGTAGTATATCCGACACGAACACCGGGGAGCTGTTTTTT; CDR3aa: CASSISDTNTGELFF; d_gene: -; abundance: -; v_gene: TRBV19; j_gene: TRBJ2-2; len: 15
CDR3nt: TGTGCCAGCAGTATTTTTCAGGCAGACGGCACTGAAGCTTTCTTT; CDR3aa: CASSIFQADGTEAFF; d_gene: -; abundance: many; v_gene: TRBV6-5; j_gene: TRBJ1-1; len: 15
CDR3nt: TGTGCCAGCAGCTTGTGGGGCGGGAGGAGCTCCTACGAGCAGTACTTC; CDR3aa: CASSLWGGRSSYEQYF; d_gene: TRBD2; abundance: -; v_gene: TRBV5-4; j_gene: TRBJ2-7; len: 16
CDR3nt: TGTGCCATCAGTCCTAGCGGGGACTCCTACAATGAGCAGTTCTTC; CDR3aa: CAISPSGDSYNEQFF; d_gene: TRBD2; abundance: -; v_gene: TRBV10-3; j_gene: TRBJ2-1; len: 15
CDR3nt: TGCGCCAGCAGTGATTTAGCGGGGGGCCTCAATGAGCAGTTCTTC; CDR3aa: CASSDLAGGLNEQFF; d_gene: TRBD2; abundance: -; v_gene: TRBV10-1; j_gene: TRBJ2-1; len: 15
CDR3nt: TGCGCCAGCAGCCCAACAATCTCGAACACCGGGGAGCTGTTTTTT; CDR3aa: CASSPTISNTGELFF; d_gene: -; abundance: -; v_gene: TRBV5-1; j_gene: TRBJ2-2; len: 15
CDR3nt: TGTGCCAGCACTGGACAGGGGTATGGCTACACCTTC; CDR3aa: CASTGQGYGYTF; d_gene: TRBD1; abundance: once; v_gene: TRBV6-5; j_gene: TRBJ1-2; len: 12
CDR3nt: TGTGCCAGCAGCTTGTTTCAGGGGAACACTGAAGCTTTCTTT; CDR3aa: CASSLFQGNTEAFF; d_gene: -; abundance: few; v_gene: TRBV5-4; j_gene: TRBJ1-1; len: 14
CDR3nt: TGTGCCAGCTCACCCGGACTAGGGGAGACCCAGTACTTC; CDR3aa: CASSPGLGETQYF; d_gene: TRBD2; abundance: -; v_gene: TRBV18; j_gene: TRBJ2-5; len: 13
CDR3nt: TGTGCCAGCTCATCCTACCCTATCGGGGAGCTGTTTTTT; CDR3aa: CASSSYPIGELFF; d_gene: -; abundance: -; v_gene: TRBV18; j_gene: TRBJ2-2; len: 13
CDR3nt: TGTGCCAGCAGTGTCCAGGGGCCTCCGAACACTGAAGCTTTCTTT; CDR3aa: CASSVQGPPNTEAFF; d_gene: -; abundance: -; v_gene: TRBV27; j_gene: TRBJ1-1; len: 15
CDR3nt: TGTGCCAGCAGTGAACTTTACAGGGAGATAACGTACAGCTCCTATAATTCACCCCTCCACTTT; CDR3aa: CASSELYREITYSSYNSPLHF; d_gene: -; abundance: once; v_gene: TRBV6-1; j_gene: TRBJ1-6; len: 21
CDR3nt: TGTGCCAGCAGCTTGGACGGCAAAAACATTCAGTACTTC; CDR3aa: CASSLDGKNIQYF; d_gene: -; abundance: -; v_gene: TRBV5-4; j_gene: TRBJ2-4; len: 13
CDR3nt: TGTGCCAGCAGTAGGGACAGGCCCTCCTACGAGCAGTACTTC; CDR3aa: CASSRDRPSYEQYF; d_gene: TRBD1; abundance: -; v_gene: TRBV6-5; j_gene: TRBJ2-7; len: 14
CDR3nt: TGCGCCAGCAGCCTAAGACAGGGCTTGGAAGCTTTCTTT; CDR3aa: CASSLRQGLEAFF; d_gene: TRBD1; abundance: -; v_gene: TRBV5-1; j_gene: TRBJ1-1; len: 13
CDR3nt: TGTGCCAGCTCACCAAGCAGGAGCAATCAGCCCCAGCATTTT; CDR3aa: CASSPSRSNQPQHF; d_gene: -; abundance: -; v_gene: TRBV18; j_gene: TRBJ1-5; len: 14
CDR3nt: TGTGCCAGCAGCTCTCCGACAGGGCTTGTTTATTCACCCCTCCACTTT; CDR3aa: CASSSPTGLVYSPLHF; d_gene: TRBD1; abundance: -; v_gene: TRBV11-2; j_gene: TRBJ1-6; len: 16
CDR3nt: TGTGCCAGCAGTTATGGAGGCCTCTATAATTCACCCCTCCACTTT; CDR3aa: CASSYGGLYNSPLHF; d_gene: -; abundance: -; v_gene: TRBV6-5; j_gene: TRBJ1-6; len: 15
CDR3nt: TGCGCCAGCAGCCTCGAAGGGCGGGGGGCGGTAGATACGCAGTATTTT; CDR3aa: CASSLEGRGAVDTQYF; d_gene: TRBD2; abundance: few; v_gene: TRBV5-1; j_gene: TRBJ2-3; len: 16
CDR3nt: TGTGCCAGCGCCAGGGTGAACACTGAAGCTTTCTTT; CDR3aa: CASARVNTEAFF; d_gene: -; abundance: -; v_gene: TRBV12-3/TRBV12-4; j_gene: TRBJ1-1; len: 12
CDR3nt: TGTGCCACCAGTGATAATGGCGGGGGGGTGGAGACCCAGTACTTC; CDR3aa: CATSDNGGGVETQYF; d_gene: TRBD2; abundance: -; v_gene: TRBV24-1; j_gene: TRBJ2-5; len: 15
CDR3nt: TGTGCCAGCAGCTTAACGGCCGGGGGGGCCGCCGGGGAGCTGTTTTTT; CDR3aa: CASSLTAGGAAGELFF; d_gene: TRBD2; abundance: -; v_gene: TRBV7-3; j_gene: TRBJ2-2; len: 16
CDR3nt: TGCAGTGCTGCACAGCCCCACGAGCAGTACTTC; CDR3aa: CSAAQPHEQYF; d_gene: -; abundance: -; v_gene: TRBV20-1; j_gene: TRBJ2-7; len: 11
CDR3nt: TGTGCCAGCAGCCAAGAAGGTAAGGGGGGGGCCCGGTTGATGGAGCAGTTCTTC; CDR3aa: CASSQEGKGGARLMEQFF; d_gene: -; abundance: -; v_gene: TRBV3-1/TRBV3-2; j_gene: TRBJ2-1; len: 18
CDR3nt: TGTGCCAGCAGCTCGACGGGACAGACTATTAGTTTTGGAGAGCTGTTTTTT; CDR3aa: CASSSTGQTISFGELFF; d_gene: TRBD1; abundance: -; v_gene: TRBV5-5; j_gene: TRBJ2-2; len: 17
CDR3nt: TGCGCCAGCAGCCAAATCGGGGGGGACTTACAGCCCCAGCATTTT; CDR3aa: CASSQIGGDLQPQHF; d_gene: -; abundance: -; v_gene: TRBV4-1; j_gene: TRBJ1-5; len: 15
CDR3nt: TGTGCCAGCAGTTACCCAAAGGGAGGGGTCTATGGCTACACCTTC; CDR3aa: CASSYPKGGVYGYTF; d_gene: -; abundance: -; v_gene: TRBV6-5; j_gene: TRBJ1-2; len: 15
CDR3nt: TGTGCCGTTCAGGGGGTAGGCAATCAGCCCCAGCATTTT; CDR3aa: CAVQGVGNQPQHF; d_gene: TRBD1; abundance: -; v_gene: TRBV7-9; j_gene: TRBJ1-5; len: 13
CDR3nt: TGTGCCAGCAGCTTTGTGGTGGGACAGGGTAAGTACGAGCAGTACTTC; CDR3aa: CASSFVVGQGKYEQYF; d_gene: -; abundance: -; v_gene: TRBV12-1; j_gene: TRBJ2-7; len: 16
CDR3nt: TGTGCCAGCAGCCCGAGGACAGGGGGAGGCTACACCTTC; CDR3aa: CASSPRTGGGYTF; d_gene: TRBD1; abundance: -; v_gene: TRBV9; j_gene: TRBJ1-2; len: 13
CDR3nt: TGTGCCAGCAGGGAATATCAGGGGAGCTCCTACGAGCAGTACTTC; CDR3aa: CASREYQGSSYEQYF; d_gene: -; abundance: -; v_gene: TRBV2; j_gene: TRBJ2-7; len: 15
CDR3nt: TGTGCCAGCAGTTTTAGGGAGGAGACCCAGTACTTC; CDR3aa: CASSFREETQYF; d_gene: -; abundance: few; v_gene: TRBV6-5; j_gene: TRBJ2-5; len: 12
CDR3nt: TGTGCCATCAGTGAGACAGATATGAACACTGAAGCTTTCTTT; CDR3aa: CAISETDMNTEAFF; d_gene: -; abundance: -; v_gene: TRBV10-3; j_gene: TRBJ1-1; len: 14
CDR3nt: TGTGCCACCAGCAGAGGAGGGGGCGGGACACACCTGAATCAGCCCCAGCATTTT; CDR3aa: CATSRGGGGTHLNQPQHF; d_gene: TRBD1; abundance: -; v_gene: TRBV15; j_gene: TRBJ1-5; len: 18
CDR3nt: TGTGCCAGCTCACAGGTTAAAAGTTCGGGCACCGGGGAGCTGTTTTTT; CDR3aa: CASSQVKSSGTGELFF; d_gene: -; abundance: once; v_gene: TRBV18; j_gene: TRBJ2-2; len: 16
CDR3nt: TGTGCCAGCAGCTTATCAACAGGTCTGAAGGCCAAAAACATTCAGTACTTC; CDR3aa: CASSLSTGLKAKNIQYF; d_gene: -; abundance: -; v_gene: TRBV7-2; j_gene: TRBJ2-4; len: 17
CDR3nt: TGCAGTGCTAGTGAGAGGGGGCGCAATCAGCCCCAGCATTTT; CDR3aa: CSASERGRNQPQHF; d_gene: TRBD1; abundance: once; v_gene: TRBV20-1; j_gene: TRBJ1-5; len: 14
CDR3nt: TGTGCCAGCAGTTCATACAGGGGTCAGCCCCAGCATTTT; CDR3aa: CASSSYRGQPQHF; d_gene: TRBD1; abundance: -; v_gene: TRBV6-6; j_gene: TRBJ1-5; len: 13
CDR3nt: TGTGCCAGCAGCTTGGCCCCGGGGACTGAAGCTTTCTTT; CDR3aa: CASSLAPGTEAFF; d_gene: -; abundance: -; v_gene: TRBV5-8; j_gene: TRBJ1-1; len: 13
CDR3nt: TGCAGTGCTCCAGGGGGGTACGAGCAGTACTTC; CDR3aa: CSAPGGYEQYF; d_gene: -; abundance: -; v_gene: TRBV20-1; j_gene: TRBJ2-7; len: 11
CDR3nt: TGTGCCAGCGGTCAGGGTAACAATGAGCAGTTCTTC; CDR3aa: CASGQGNNEQFF; d_gene: -; abundance: -; v_gene: TRBV25-1; j_gene: TRBJ2-1; len: 12
CDR3nt: TGTGCCAGCAGCTTGAACAGGGCAAGCTCTGGAAACACCATATATTTT; CDR3aa: CASSLNRASSGNTIYF; d_gene: -; abundance: -; v_gene: TRBV7-3; j_gene: TRBJ1-3; len: 16
CDR3nt: TGTGCCAGCAGCGTAGTACTAGCGGGGGGTGAGCAGTTCTTC; CDR3aa: CASSVVLAGGEQFF; d_gene: TRBD2; abundance: -; v_gene: TRBV9; j_gene: TRBJ2-1; len: 14
CDR3nt: TGTGCCAGCAGTCGAACAGGGAGCACTAATGGCTACACCTTC; CDR3aa: CASSRTGSTNGYTF; d_gene: -; abundance: -; v_gene: TRBV7-9; j_gene: TRBJ1-2; len: 14
CDR3nt: TGTGCCAGCAGCTTCGGACAGGGGATTGTGGAGACCCAGTACTTC; CDR3aa: CASSFGQGIVETQYF; d_gene: TRBD1; abundance: -; v_gene: TRBV11-2; j_gene: TRBJ2-5; len: 15
CDR3nt: TGTGCCATCAGTGAGTCGATGGTAGGGGGCTACACTGAAGCTTTCTTT; CDR3aa: CAISESMVGGYTEAFF; d_gene: TRBD1; abundance: few; v_gene: TRBV10-3; j_gene: TRBJ1-1; len: 16
CDR3nt: TGCGCCAGCAGCCAATGGGGGACTAGAAGGTCCGGGGAGCTGTTTTTT; CDR3aa: CASSQWGTRRSGELFF; d_gene: TRBD2; abundance: few; v_gene: TRBV4-1; j_gene: TRBJ2-2; len: 16
CDR3nt: TGCGCCAGCAGCTTGGGACAGGCTTCGAGGGAGCAGTACTTC; CDR3aa: CASSLGQASREQYF; d_gene: -; abundance: -; v_gene: TRBV5-1; j_gene: TRBJ2-7; len: 14
CDR3nt: TGTGCCAGCAGTGGGGCGACGGGAATTGGGCCCTATGAGCAGTTCTTC; CDR3aa: CASSGATGIGPYEQFF; d_gene: -; abundance: -; v_gene: TRBV6-1; j_gene: TRBJ2-1; len: 16
CDR3nt: TGTGCCATCAGTGATGTGTTAGGGGGCAATCAGCCCCAGCATTTT; CDR3aa: CAISDVLGGNQPQHF; d_gene: -; abundance: -; v_gene: TRBV10-3; j_gene: TRBJ1-5; len: 15